This T cell receptor (beta chain) was retrieved from a study of ipilimumab plus nivolumab after autologous stem cell transplantation. Whole-study context: Typical patient got roughly 5 ipilimumab doses and roughly 8 nivolumab doses (median). The DLBCL group included primary refractory and relapsed cases.

Starting 14 to 28 days after autologous transplant, ipilimumab 1 mg/kg was given. Patients got 3 mg/kg IV nivolumab weeks 1, 4, 7, 10, then biweekly through week 26. Clones were read by immunoSEQ multiplex PCR, and TCRdb kept only the in-frame ones, dropping some. The sample includes fewer than 30,000 clones, more than 70% of them seen just once. Sequencing used PBMCs, obtained in a trial of ipilimumab plus nivolumab as post-transplant consolidation. The sequence came from a male donor with diffuse large B-cell lymphoma.

The CDR3 protein is CASSDSHNLQETQYF. The CDR3 DNA is TGTGCCAGCAGTGACTCACACAACCTCCAAGAGACCCAGTACTTC. The rearrangement uses TRBV2 and TRBJ2-5; D remains ambiguous. The CDR3 sequence is 15 residues long. Trimming pared 3 bases from V and 1 base from J, leaving 12 bases between. CDR1 is SNHLY, CDR2 FYNNEI, per germline.